This passage covers 3 T cell receptor beta chains from one sample sequenced in a study of CD8 T cells in ankylosing spondylitis. MiXCR, applied by TCRdb to the 5' RACE reads, yields one record per CDR3 protein. Of tens of thousands of distinct CDR3 sequences listed, 7.4% were seen once; the top ten hold around 8.5%. Source material: blood, either unsorted or a sorted T cell fraction (not recorded which). All receptors derive from a female donor with ankylosing spondylitis or in good health (not recorded which).

This clonotype was detected ten times or more. The chain has TRBV14 and TRBJ2-7; D is unresolved. The CDR3 is made up of 12 amino acids. CDR1 is SGHDN, CDR2 FVKESK, per germline. Trimming shortened V by 1 base and J by 4 bases, and 5 bases separated the two germline ends. CDR3 nucleotides: TGTGCCAGCAGCCAAGCCTGGTACGAGCAGTACTTC. Protein sequence: CASSQAWYEQYF.

This clonotype was detected ten times or more. The genes are TRBV5-6 and TRBJ1-6; weak D call: TRBD1 (6 bases). Germline V gives CDR1 SGHDT, CDR2 YYEEEE. V lost 4 bases to trimming and J lost 6 bases, with 14 bases between them. CDR3 length: 15 amino acids. The DNA for the CDR3 is TGTGCCAGCAGCGAGCGGGGGCCAGGTAATTCACCCCTCCACTTT. Protein product: CASSERGPGNSPLHF.

This clonotype was observed at least ten times. The chain joins TRBV4-1 to TRBJ2-2; D possibly corresponds to TRBD2 (6 bases). The CDR3 has 16 residues. Germline CDR1 reads MGHRA; CDR2 reads YSYEKL. The V and J ends lost 1 base and 8 bases respectively, with 17 bases between them. This CDR3 is CASSQGLWRGLGELFF. The DNA for the CDR3 is TGCGCCAGCAGCCAAGGGTTGTGGCGGGGACTTGGGGAGCTGTTTTTT.